This T cell receptor (beta chain) came from a study of blood T cell repertoires in COVID-19. V was shortened by 3 bases and J by 2 bases, with 18 bases between the two germline ends. Germline V gene sequence: CDR1 MGHRA, CDR2 YSYEKL. The CDR3 totals 17 residues. Sequencing used immunoSEQ multiplex PCR; TCRdb keeps in-frame clones, though not all of them. The repertoire holds about 340,000 clones, with roughly 86% as singletons. Seattle patients were enrolled while actively infected and followed longitudinally. There are a few counts of this clone. The specimen was peripheral blood. The V and J genes are TRBV4-1 and TRBJ2-3; tentatively, D is TRBD2 (5 bases). The TCR originated in a woman in her 70s with COVID-19, enrolled during active disease. The CDR3 DNA reads as TGCGCCAGCAGCCATGACCCAACTAGAACGCTCACAGATACGCAGTATTTT. This gives the protein CASSHDPTRTLTDTQYF.